There are many counts of the clone carrying this TCR beta chain. Its cognate antigen is unknown. The entirety of the isolated RNA underwent reverse transcription, so expressed TCRB transcripts were sequenced. Sequencing used immunoSEQ multiplex PCR; TCRdb keeps in-frame clones, though not all of them. The data show 330,000 or so clones, 11% to 15% seen once. The sample comes from a study of beta chain features in type 1 diabetes. Germline CDR1 and CDR2: ENHRY and SYGVKD. CDR3 length: 17 residues. V shed 2 bases and J 6 bases; nucleotides not matched to a gene: 15. Whole-study findings and limits: Unsettled here was the matter of whether HLA type influences TCRB rearrangement.

This TCR derives from a young man in good health. Specimen: central memory CD4+ T cells from blood. The J gene is TRBJ1-2, the V gene TRBV10-3; 7 bases are a match to TRBD1. This CDR3 reads CAISETRQGSRRNGYTF. The DNA of the CDR3 is TGTGCCATCAGTGAGACTCGACAGGGTTCGAGAAGGAATGGCTACACCTTC.